The T cell receptor (beta chain) under discussion was sequenced for a study of blood T cell repertoires in COVID-19. Study in general: The United States, Italy and Spain provided the acute and convalescent COVID-19 samples. Nucleic acid was either cDNA or gDNA, and it came from T cells, B-cell-depleted T cells, or PBMCs.

CDR1 is SGHRS and CDR2 is YFSETQ in the germline V gene. V dropped 6 bases and J dropped 5 bases, with 8 bases sitting between them. The CDR3 spans 12 residues. Measured with immunoSEQ multiplex PCR; TCRdb has only the in-frame clones, and not every one. This sample has roughly 200,000 clones, with less than 90% found just once. This sequence originates from a woman in her twenties or thirties who had been exposed to COVID-19. The chain links TRBV5-1 to TRBJ2-2; D unresolved. Sequencing was carried out using PBMCs or T cells enriched from blood (not recorded which). The DNA for the CDR3 is TGCGCCAGCACCCGAGATACCGGGGAGCTGTTTTTT. It codes for CASTRDTGELFF.